The present entry profiles one T cell receptor (beta chain) with its context. Its specificity is not known. The data originate from a study of shared clonotypes between healthy human individuals. General study points: Represented genetic and exposure-history diversity was restricted by having few donors.

This CDR3 comprises 15 residues. Per the germline V gene, CDR1 is SGHDN and CDR2 is FVKESK. Trimming pared 2 bases from V and 1 base from J, leaving 10 bases between. The study ran the assay at deep level. Template for every sorted-subset replicate PCR totaled 150 to 250 ng DNA, 25,000 to 30,000 T cell genomes. Sequenced by immunoSEQ multiplex PCR; TCRdb stores in-frame clones only, minus some. In the table there are some 1,100,000 clones, 70% to 80% of which are singletons. The gene calls are TRBV14 and TRBJ2-3; D ambiguous. This TCR came from a man younger than 35 in good health. Some clones in this sample may be carry-over from other donors' samples. Sequenced sample: memory CD4+ T cells from PBMCs. The sample's subset: CD45RA-negative fraction. The CDR3 protein is CASSQIPWGTDTQYF. In nucleotides, the CDR3 is TGTGCCAGCAGCCAAATACCCTGGGGCACAGATACGCAGTATTTT.